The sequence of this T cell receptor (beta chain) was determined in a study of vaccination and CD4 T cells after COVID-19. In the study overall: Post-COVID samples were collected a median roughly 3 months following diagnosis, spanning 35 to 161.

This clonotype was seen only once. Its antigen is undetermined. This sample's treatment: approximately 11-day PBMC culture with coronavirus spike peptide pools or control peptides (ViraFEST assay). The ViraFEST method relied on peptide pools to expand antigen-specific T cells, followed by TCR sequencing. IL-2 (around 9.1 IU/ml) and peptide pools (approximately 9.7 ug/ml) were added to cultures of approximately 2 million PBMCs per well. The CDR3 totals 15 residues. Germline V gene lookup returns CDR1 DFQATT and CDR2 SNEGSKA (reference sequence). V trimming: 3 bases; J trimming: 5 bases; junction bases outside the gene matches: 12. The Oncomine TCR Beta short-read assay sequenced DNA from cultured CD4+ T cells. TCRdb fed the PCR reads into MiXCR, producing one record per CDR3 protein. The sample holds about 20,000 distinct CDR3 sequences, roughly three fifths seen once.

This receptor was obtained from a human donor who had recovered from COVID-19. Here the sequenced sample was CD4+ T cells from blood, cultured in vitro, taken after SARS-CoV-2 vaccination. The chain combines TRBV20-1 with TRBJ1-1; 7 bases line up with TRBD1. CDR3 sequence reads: CSASSVRGGETEAFF. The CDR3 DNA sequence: TGCAGTGCTAGTAGTGTTCGAGGGGGCGAGACTGAAGCTTTCTTT.